This T cell receptor beta chain was profiled in a study of molecular identifiers for immune sequencing clone quantification. Overall study results and limits: Clones above 20 RNA copies contained over 97% of effector molecules but under 1% of naive ones.

MiXCR was run by TCRdb on the PCR reads, yielding one entry per CDR3 protein. The profile shows about 320,000 distinct CDR3 sequences, about a fifth of them singletons. Sorted naive CD8 T cells were those defined as CD8+CD4-CCR7+CD45RA+. This clonotype was counted ten times or more. Its antigen is unidentified. V was shortened by 4 bases and J by 5 bases, with 17 bases between the two germline ends. The V gene's germline CDR1 is MGHRA and CDR2 YSYEKL. The CDR3 contains 15 residues. This chain connects TRBV4-1 to TRBJ2-5, with a tentative D call TRBD1 (6 bases). The clonotype originates from a human donor in good health. Some libraries in this study had Jurkat cell RNA spiked in. The source material was naive CD8+ T cells from blood, with Jurkat cell RNA spiked in. Subset indicated: FACS-sorted CD8+CD4-CCR7+CD45RA+ naive T cells. CDR3 bases: TGCGCCAGCAGCCTACTGACAGCCCAGGGGGAGACCCAGTACTTC. It is translated as CASSLLTAQGETQYF.